These 25 T cell receptor beta chains share one sample of origin, sequenced in a study of OX40 agonist ivuxolimab in advanced cancers. Assay: immunoSEQ multiplex PCR; the TCRdb copy retains only in-frame clones and omits some. The sample contains about 54,000 clones, approximately 90% of which appear only once. Specimen: CD4+ or CD8+ T cells sorted from blood, collected in a trial of the OX40 agonist ivuxolimab. The receptor set was obtained from an adult with an advanced solid tumor such as melanoma, head and neck, liver or kidney cancer.

V is TRBV11-2 and J is TRBJ2-1, with a possible D match to TRBD2 (5 bases). Germline V lookup: CDR1 SGHAT, CDR2 FQNNGV. This CDR3 is 13 amino acids long. Between the trimmed V and J ends, which lost 1 base and 6 bases, there was a span of 7 bases. The CDR3: CASSLAGFNEQFF. CDR3 sequence (DNA): TGTGCCAGCAGCTTAGCGGGATTCAATGAGCAGTTCTTC.

V and J are TRBV19 and TRBJ1-1; D might be TRBD1 (5 bases). Germline loops: CDR1 LNHDA, CDR2 SQIVND (reference sequence). CDR3 length: 12 amino acids. The V gene lost 3 bases and the J gene lost 10 bases, with 12 bases spanning the gap. CDR3 DNA: TGTGCCAGTAGTATTGGGACGGTTGGAGCTTTCTTT. This encodes CASSIGTVGAFF.

The gene calls are TRBV7-9 and TRBJ1-2; the match to TRBD1 covers 12 bases. The V gene's germline CDR1 is SEHNR and CDR2 FQNEAQ (reference sequence). J gave up 8 bases and V 4 bases, and 8 bases lay outside the gene matches. This CDR3 comprises 15 residues. CDR3 in amino acids: CASSSPGQGAGGYTF. CDR3 coding DNA: TGTGCCAGCAGCTCTCCGGGACAGGGGGCTGGGGGCTACACCTTC.

This clone is a singleton in its sample. Here the CDR3 DNA reads TGTGCCAGCAGCGGACAGGGCGCCTCCTACAATGAGCAGTTCTTC. It is translated as CASSGQGASYNEQFF. The rearrangement links TRBV9 to TRBJ2-1; 7 nucleotides line up with TRBD1. Looked up from germline, CDR1 is SGDLS and CDR2 is YYNGEE. The length of the CDR3 is 15 residues. V dropped 3 bases and J dropped 0; count of bases not matched to a gene: 3. The full variable domain, with the rest looked up from reference TRBV9 and TRBJ2-1, is DSGVTQTPKHLITATGQRVTLRCSPRSGDLSVYWYQQSLDQGLQFLIQYYNGEERAKGNILERFSAQQFPDLHSELNLSSLELGDSALYFCASSGQGASYNEQFFGPGTRLTVL.

This chain uses TRBV21-1 with TRBJ1-4; the D call in the table, TRBD1, was not verified against the DNA. TRBV21-1 is deemed a pseudogene. CDR3 length: 17 amino acids. The CDR3 is CASSKGTHRPPNEKLFF. The CDR3 bases are TGTGCCAGCAGCAAAGGGACACATAGACCCCCGAATGAAAAACTGTTTTTT.

V usage is TRBV5-4 and J usage is TRBJ2-1; D might be TRBD1 or TRBD2, each matching 5 bases. Looked up from germline, CDR1 is SGHNT and CDR2 is YYREEE (reference sequence). The CDR3 contains 15 residues. V was cut by 5 bases and J by 8 bases, with 20 bases left in between. The CDR3 region is CASSIPGTPGDEQFF. CDR3 nucleotide sequence: TGTGCCAGCAGTATTCCCGGGACCCCCGGCGATGAGCAGTTCTTC.

The chain uses TRBV19 and TRBJ1-2; 9 bases are a match to TRBD1. This CDR3 is 15 amino acids long. CDR1 and CDR2 from the germline V gene are LNHDA and SQIVND (reference sequence). The J segment lost 5 bases and the V segment lost 5 bases, leaving 9 bases of the junction unmatched. CDR3 amino acids: CASSFTGTGLYGYTF. The CDR3 DNA reads as TGTGCCAGTAGTTTTACCGGGACAGGGCTATATGGCTACACCTTC.

This clone has a single count. The chain employs TRBV27 and TRBJ2-5, with D unresolved. This CDR3 comprises 13 residues. The V and J ends lost 6 bases and 0 bases respectively, with 8 bases between them. Looked up from germline, CDR1 is MNHEY and CDR2 is SMNVEV (reference sequence). The DNA for the CDR3 is TGTGCCAGCAGACAACAGAACCAAGAGACCCAGTACTTC. The encoded protein is CASRQQNQETQYF.

The rearrangement uses TRBV4-1 and TRBJ2-7; maybe TRBD2 (6 bases). The CDR3 contains 14 residues. Between the trimmed V and J ends, which lost 1 base and 2 bases, there was a span of 9 bases. The germline V gene has CDR1 MGHRA and CDR2 YSYEKL. In nucleotides, the CDR3 is TGCGCCAGCAGCCAAGGGTCGGGGGCCTACGAGCAGTACTTC. Translated, it gives CASSQGSGAYEQYF.

The V gene is TRBV19, the J gene TRBJ2-3; D is unresolved. CDR1 and CDR2 from the germline V gene are LNHDA and SQIVND (reference sequence). The V and J ends lost 5 bases and 1 base respectively, with 4 bases between them. There are 12 residues in the CDR3. Written as DNA, the CDR3 is TGTGCCAGTAGTCCCGGCACAGATACGCAGTATTTT. The encoded protein is CASSPGTDTQYF.

On this clone: At one boundary the junction diverges from the germline segment, which might be a read error. The gene calls are TRBV15 and TRBJ1-1; the D gene is possibly TRBD1 (5 bases). The germline CDR1 and CDR2 sequences are LNHNV and YYDKDF (reference sequence). The CDR3 runs to 16 residues. The DNA of the CDR3 is TGTGCCACCAGCCGAGACCCGACAGATATGAACACTGAAGCTTTCTTT. Its translation: CATSRDPTDMNTEAFF.

This rearrangement joins TRBV7-2 to TRBJ2-2; D may correspond to TRBD1 or TRBD2 (5 bases each). This CDR3 has 16 amino acids. Trimming left V 5 bases short and J 1 base short, with 14 bases between. CDR1 is SGHTA, CDR2 FQGNSA, per germline. CDR3 amino acids: CASSLTMGVNTGELFF. As DNA, the CDR3 is TGTGCCAGCAGCCTTACCATGGGGGTGAACACCGGGGAGCTGTTTTTT. Filled out from reference TRBV7-2 and TRBJ2-2, the complete variable domain reads GAGVSQSPSNKVTEKGKDVELRCDPISGHTALYWYRQSLGQGLEFLIYFQGNSAPDKSGLPSDRFSAERTGGSVSTLTIQRTQQEDSAVYLCASSLTMGVNTGELFFGEGSRLTVL.

The chain employs TRBV30 and TRBJ2-1; D perhaps matches TRBD2 (5 bases). The CDR3 runs to 13 residues. CDR1 and CDR2 (germline): GTSNPN, SVGIG (reference sequence). Trimming took off 1 base at V and 6 bases at J, with 10 bases between the two ends. CDR3 loop: CAWSAGSGNEQFF. The CDR3 region has the DNA TGTGCCTGGAGTGCGGGATCCGGCAATGAGCAGTTCTTC.

This chain links TRBV5-6 with TRBJ2-5, with TRBD1 matching over 9 bases. The J call may be incorrect, as the DNA end agrees better with TRBJ2-7. The germline V gene encodes CDR1 SGHDT and CDR2 YYEEEE. CDR3 length equals 16 residues. CDR3 sequence reads: CASSLGQGENYYEQYF. DNA of the CDR3: TGTGCCAGCAGCTTGGGACAGGGGGAAAACTACTACGAGCAGTACTTC.

The chain uses TRBV4-2 and TRBJ1-4; a possible D gene is TRBD1 (5 bases). Germline lookup yields CDR1 LGHNA and CDR2 YNFKEQ. V lost 6 bases, J lost 0 bases, and 11 bases lay in between. The CDR3 totals 15 residues. The CDR3 region is CASRQEYATNEKLFF. CDR3 nucleotides: TGTGCCAGCAGACAGGAGTACGCAACTAATGAAAAACTGTTTTTT.

The chain has TRBV10-3 and TRBJ1-1, with TRBD1 identical over 11 bases. The CDR3 is 16 residues long. The ends lost 0 bases at V and 4 bases at J; junction bases unmatched: 4. Germline-derived CDR1 and CDR2 are ENHRY and SYGVKD. CDR3 sequence (DNA): TGTGCCATCAGTGAGTCCGGGACAGGGGGGGCCACTGAAGCTTTCTTT. As protein: CAISESGTGGATEAFF.

The chain recombines TRBV5-4 with TRBJ1-2; D perhaps matches TRBD1 (6 bases). The CDR3 is 15 amino acids. Germline-derived CDR1 and CDR2 are SGHNT and YYREEE (reference sequence). V was pared by 0 bases and J by 4 bases, with 13 bases between. This chain's CDR3 is CASSLEGGPLYGYTF. CDR3 sequence (DNA): TGTGCCAGCAGCTTGGAGGGGGGCCCTCTCTATGGCTACACCTTC.

The chain joins TRBV5-1 to TRBJ1-5; D is ambiguous. Germline V gives CDR1 SGHRS, CDR2 YFSETQ. The V and J ends lost 4 bases and 2 bases respectively, with 10 bases between them. This CDR3 is 14 amino acids long. The CDR3 region has the DNA TGCGCCAGCAGCGAGGGTGTGGGCAATCAGCCCCAGCATTTT. It translates to CASSEGVGNQPQHF. The full variable domain, in which reference TRBV5-1 and TRBJ1-5 provide the parts outside the CDR3, is KAGVTQTPRYLIKTRGQQVTLSCSPISGHRSVSWYQQTPGQGLQFLFEYFSETQRNKGNFPGRFSGRQFSNSRSEMNVSTLELGDSALYLCASSEGVGNQPQHFGDGTRLSIL.

The V gene is TRBV10-3, the J gene TRBJ2-2; D is possibly TRBD2 (5 bases). CDR3 size: 15 residues. The germline V gene encodes CDR1 ENHRY and CDR2 SYGVKD. Trimming shortened V by 2 bases and J by 8 bases, and 15 bases separated the two germline ends. CDR3 coding DNA: TGTGCCATCAGTGAGGTGGAGCGGACCGCAGGGGAGCTGTTTTTT. It is translated as CAISEVERTAGELFF.

J is TRBJ2-5 and V is TRBV15; D gene unclear. Germline CDR1 and CDR2: LNHNV and YYDKDF (reference sequence). The V and J ends lost 3 bases and 3 bases respectively, with 11 bases between them. The CDR3 has 14 amino acids. CDR3 bases: TGTGCCACCAGCAGCAAGGAGATGGAAGAGACCCAGTACTTC. Translation: CATSSKEMEETQYF.

This chain connects TRBV13 to TRBJ2-7; D remains ambiguous. CDR3 length: 12 amino acids. V lost 4 bases and J 3 bases, leaving 7 bases between the germline ends. CDR1 and CDR2 (germline): PRHDT, FYEKMQ (reference sequence). CDR3 loop: CASSSLDYEQYF. The CDR3 nucleotides read TGTGCCAGCAGCTCCCTGGACTACGAGCAGTACTTC.

This chain links TRBV4-3 with TRBJ1-1; the D is unclear. This CDR3 is built from 15 residues. V was trimmed by 3 bases and J by 1 base, leaving 12 bases between them. Per germline, CDR1 LGHNA and CDR2 YSLEER. The CDR3 DNA reads as TGCGCCAGCAGCCATCTTTGGACGGGGAACACTGAAGCTTTCTTT. The encoded protein is CASSHLWTGNTEAFF.

This chain joins TRBV15 and TRBJ2-7; 9 positions agree with TRBD1. The junction had 10 bases not matched to a gene; V was cut back by 5 bases and J by 5 bases. Germline CDR1 is LNHNV and CDR2 is YYDKDF (reference sequence). CDR3 size: 15 residues. The CDR3 bases are TGTGCCACCAGCGGTGACGGGACAGGGCCCAACGAGCAGTACTTC. Its protein is CATSGDGTGPNEQYF.

A single count supports this clone. This sequence joins TRBV19 and TRBJ2-3; 10 nucleotides match TRBD2. Looked up from germline, CDR1 is LNHDA and CDR2 is SQIVND (reference sequence). The CDR3 sequence is 18 residues long. The V segment lost 1 base and the J segment 4 bases; nucleotides outside the gene matches: 11. CDR3 amino acids: CASSIGVAGGLHADTQYF. DNA of the CDR3: TGTGCCAGTAGTATAGGGGTAGCGGGAGGCCTTCATGCAGATACGCAGTATTTT.

The V and J genes are TRBV15 and TRBJ2-2; D is unclear. The CDR3 spans 15 residues. Trimming took off 0 bases at V and 0 bases at J, with 5 bases between the two ends. CDR1 and CDR2 (germline): LNHNV, YYDKDF (reference sequence). The CDR3 is CATSRDQANTGELFF. The CDR3 coding sequence is TGTGCCACCAGCAGAGATCAAGCGAACACCGGGGAGCTGTTTTTT.